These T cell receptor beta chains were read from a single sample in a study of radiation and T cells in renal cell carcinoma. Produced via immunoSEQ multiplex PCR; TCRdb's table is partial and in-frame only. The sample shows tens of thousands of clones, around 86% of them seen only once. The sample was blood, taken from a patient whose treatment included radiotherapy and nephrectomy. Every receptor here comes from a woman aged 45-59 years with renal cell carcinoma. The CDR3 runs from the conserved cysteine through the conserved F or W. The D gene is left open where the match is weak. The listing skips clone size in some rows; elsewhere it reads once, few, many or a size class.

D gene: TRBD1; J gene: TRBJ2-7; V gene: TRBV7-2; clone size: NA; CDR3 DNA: TGTGCCAGCAGCCAGCGGGACAGGGGACCCTACGAGCAGTACTTC; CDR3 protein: CASSQRDRGPYEQYF
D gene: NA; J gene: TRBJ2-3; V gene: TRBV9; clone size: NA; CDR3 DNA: TGTGCCAGCAGCGGTTTTGGGGCTGGGGGCACAGATACGCAGTATTTT; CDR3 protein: CASSGFGAGGTDTQYF
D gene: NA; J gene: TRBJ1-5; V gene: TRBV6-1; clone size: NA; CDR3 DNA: TGTGCCAGCGTGCAGGGCCCACTTACGGGTCAGCCCCAGCATTTT; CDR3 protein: CASVQGPLTGQPQHF
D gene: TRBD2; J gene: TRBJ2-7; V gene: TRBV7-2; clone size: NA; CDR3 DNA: TGTGCCAGCCGTAGCGGGAGGTCCTCCTACGAGCAGTACTTC; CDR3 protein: CASRSGRSSYEQYF
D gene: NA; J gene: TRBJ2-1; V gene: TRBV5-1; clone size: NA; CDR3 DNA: TGCGCCAGCAGCTTGGCGTCATCTAGGGAGCAGTTCTTC; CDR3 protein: CASSLASSREQFF
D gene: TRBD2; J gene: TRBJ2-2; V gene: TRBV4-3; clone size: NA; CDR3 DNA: TGCGCCAGCAGCCAACGAACGGGAGGGAACACCGGGGAGCTGTTTTTT; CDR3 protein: CASSQRTGGNTGELFF
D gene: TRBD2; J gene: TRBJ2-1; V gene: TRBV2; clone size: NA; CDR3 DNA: TGTGCCAGCAGGGGGAGCGGGAGTGGTTACAATGAGCAGTTCTTC; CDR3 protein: CASRGSGSGYNEQFF
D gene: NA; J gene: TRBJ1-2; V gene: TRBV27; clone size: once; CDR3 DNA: TGTGCCAGCAGTTTTCGCCTAGACAACTATGGCTACACCTTC; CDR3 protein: CASSFRLDNYGYTF
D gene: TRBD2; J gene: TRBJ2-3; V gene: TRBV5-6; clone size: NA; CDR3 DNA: TGTGCCAGCAGCTTCGGGACTAGCGGCCCACAGATACCATATTTT; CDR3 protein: CASSFGTSGPQIPYF
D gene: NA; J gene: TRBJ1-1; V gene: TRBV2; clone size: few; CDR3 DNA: TGTGCCAGCCGGGGACGGGGGAACACTGAAGCTTTCTTT; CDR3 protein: CASRGRGNTEAFF
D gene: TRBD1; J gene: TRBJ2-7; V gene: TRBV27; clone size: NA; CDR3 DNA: TGTGCCAGCAGTACCTGGACAGGGGCGGTCCACGAGCAGTACTTC; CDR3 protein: CASSTWTGAVHEQYF
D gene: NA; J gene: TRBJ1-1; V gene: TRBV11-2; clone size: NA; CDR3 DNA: TGTGCCAGCAGCTCGCACGACCCCACTGAAGCTTTCTTT; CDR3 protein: CASSSHDPTEAFF
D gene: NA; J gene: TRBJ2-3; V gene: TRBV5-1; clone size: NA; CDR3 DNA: TGCGCCAGCAGCTTACTGCGGGAAAAAGATACGCAGTATTTT; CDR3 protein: CASSLLREKDTQYF
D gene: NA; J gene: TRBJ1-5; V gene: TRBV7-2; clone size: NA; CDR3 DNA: TGTGCCAGCAGCTTTTTAAGGGATCAGCCCCAGCATTTT; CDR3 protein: CASSFLRDQPQHF
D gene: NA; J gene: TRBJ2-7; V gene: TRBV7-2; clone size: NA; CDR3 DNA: TGTGCCAGCAGCGAAGGACTGGGGGTGAACGAGCAGTACTTC; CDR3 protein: CASSEGLGVNEQYF
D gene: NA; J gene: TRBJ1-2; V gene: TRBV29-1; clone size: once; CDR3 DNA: TGCAGCGTTTTAGCGGACGGTGGCTACACCTTC; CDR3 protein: CSVLADGGYTF
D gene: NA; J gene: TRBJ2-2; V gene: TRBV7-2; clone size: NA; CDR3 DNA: TGTGCCAGCAGCCCCCTAGGGGACCCCACCGGGGAGCTGTTTTTT; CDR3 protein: CASSPLGDPTGELFF
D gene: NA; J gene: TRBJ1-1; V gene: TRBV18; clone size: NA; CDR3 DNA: TGTGCCAGCACCTTACAGGGTTGGAACACTGAAGCTTTCTTT; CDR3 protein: CASTLQGWNTEAFF
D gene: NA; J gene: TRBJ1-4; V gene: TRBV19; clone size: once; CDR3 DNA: TGTGCCAGTAGGAGGGAGAGCCAGGGCGAAAAACTGTTTTTT; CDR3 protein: CASRRESQGEKLFF
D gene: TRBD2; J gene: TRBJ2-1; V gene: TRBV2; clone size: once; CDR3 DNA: TGTGCCAGCAGCAGTGCGAAAACTAGCGCCTCCTACAATGAGCAGTTCTTC; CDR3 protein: CASSSAKTSASYNEQFF
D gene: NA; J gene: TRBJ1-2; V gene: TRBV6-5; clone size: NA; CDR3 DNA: TGTGCCAGCAGCCACGGTGACGGAGACTATGGCTACACCTTC; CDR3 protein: CASSHGDGDYGYTF
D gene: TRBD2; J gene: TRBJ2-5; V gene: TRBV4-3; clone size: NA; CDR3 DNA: TGCGCCAGCAGGACTAGCGGGGGGCCTAACCAAGAGACCCAGTACTTC; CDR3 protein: CASRTSGGPNQETQYF
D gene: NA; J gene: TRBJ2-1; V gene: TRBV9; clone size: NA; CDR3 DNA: TGTGCCAGCAGCCCCTCGGGGGGCTACAGGGAGCAGTTCTTC; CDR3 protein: CASSPSGGYREQFF
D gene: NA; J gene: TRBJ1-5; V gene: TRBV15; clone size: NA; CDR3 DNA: TGTGCCACCAGCAGAACTGGCCCGGGGCGGCCCCAGCATTTT; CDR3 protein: CATSRTGPGRPQHF
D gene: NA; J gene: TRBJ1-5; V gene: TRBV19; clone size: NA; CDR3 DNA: TGTGCCAGTAGTCCCCAGGGGAGACAGCCCCAGCATTTT; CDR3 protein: CASSPQGRQPQHF
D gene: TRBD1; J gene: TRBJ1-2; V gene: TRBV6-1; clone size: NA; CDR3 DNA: TGTGCCACCCGTGAGGGGGCTCGGGCTAACTATGGCTACACCTTC; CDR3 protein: CATREGARANYGYTF
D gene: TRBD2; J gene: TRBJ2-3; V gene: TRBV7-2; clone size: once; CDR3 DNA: TGTGCCAGCAGCTTAGGACTAGCGGGCTCAGATACGCAGTATTTT; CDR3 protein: CASSLGLAGSDTQYF
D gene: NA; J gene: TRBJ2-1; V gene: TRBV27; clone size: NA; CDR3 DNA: TGTGCCAGCAGTTTACCCGGACTCTTCTACAATGAGCAGTTCTTC; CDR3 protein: CASSLPGLFYNEQFF
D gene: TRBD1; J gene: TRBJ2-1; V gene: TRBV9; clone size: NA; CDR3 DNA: TGTGCCAGCAGCGTAGCTACAGGGGGCTATAATGAGCAGTTCTTC; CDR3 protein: CASSVATGGYNEQFF
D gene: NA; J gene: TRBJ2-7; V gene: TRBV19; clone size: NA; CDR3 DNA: TGTGCCAGTAGTATAAGGCAGGGAGTCTACGAGCAGTACTTC; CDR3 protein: CASSIRQGVYEQYF
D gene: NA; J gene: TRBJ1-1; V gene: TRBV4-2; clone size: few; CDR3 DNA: TGTGCCAGCAGCCAAGGTCGACGGAACACTGAAGCTTTCTTT; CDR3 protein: CASSQGRRNTEAFF
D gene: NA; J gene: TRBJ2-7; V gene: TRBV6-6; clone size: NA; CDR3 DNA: TGTGCCAGCAGTTACTCGGCCTACGAGCAGTACTTC; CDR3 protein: CASSYSAYEQYF
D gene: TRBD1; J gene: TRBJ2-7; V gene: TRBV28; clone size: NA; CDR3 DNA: TGTGCCAGCAGTTCATCAGGGGGCAGGGAAATCTACGAGCAGTACTTC; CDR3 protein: CASSSSGGREIYEQYF
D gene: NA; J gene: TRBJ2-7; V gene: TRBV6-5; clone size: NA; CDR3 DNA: TGTGCCAGCAGTTACTCTAGGGAATCTCTGTACGAGCAGTACTTC; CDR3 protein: CASSYSRESLYEQYF
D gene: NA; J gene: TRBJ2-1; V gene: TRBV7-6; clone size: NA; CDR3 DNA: TGTGCCAGCAGCTTATCGGGGGCCCGAGATGAGCAGTTCTTC; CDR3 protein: CASSLSGARDEQFF
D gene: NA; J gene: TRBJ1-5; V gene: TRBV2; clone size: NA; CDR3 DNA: TGTGCCAGCAGTCCGTTGGGGGGCCAGCCCCAGCATTTT; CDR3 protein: CASSPLGGQPQHF
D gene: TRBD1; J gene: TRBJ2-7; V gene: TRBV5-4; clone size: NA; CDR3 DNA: TGTGCCAGCAGGAAAGACAGGGGCTCCTACGAGCAGTACTTC; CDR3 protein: CASRKDRGSYEQYF
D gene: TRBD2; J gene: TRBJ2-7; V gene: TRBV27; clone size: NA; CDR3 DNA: TGTGCCAGCAGTCTGGTGGGAGGGCTTATCTCCGAGCAGTACTTC; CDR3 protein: CASSLVGGLISEQYF
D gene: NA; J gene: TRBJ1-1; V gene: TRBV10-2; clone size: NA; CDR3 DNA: TGCGCCAGCAGGAACGACCTCAGGACTGAAGCTTTCTTT; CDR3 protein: CASRNDLRTEAFF
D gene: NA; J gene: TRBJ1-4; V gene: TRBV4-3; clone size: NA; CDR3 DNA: TGCGCCAGCAGCCAGAATAGGTTTAGGGCAACTAATGAAAAACTGTTTTTT; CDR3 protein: CASSQNRFRATNEKLFF
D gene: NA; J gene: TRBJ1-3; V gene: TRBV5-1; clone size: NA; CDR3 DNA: TGCGCCAGCAGCTTGGGACAACTCTCTGGAAACACCATATATTTT; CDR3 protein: CASSLGQLSGNTIYF
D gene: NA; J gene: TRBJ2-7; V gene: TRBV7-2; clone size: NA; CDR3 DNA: TGTGCCAGCAAGGGCGGCCCAGCGTCCGAGCAGTACTTC; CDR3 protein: CASKGGPASEQYF
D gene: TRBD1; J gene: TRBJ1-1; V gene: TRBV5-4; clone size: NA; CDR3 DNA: TGTGCCAGCAGCTTGCAGGGGGCCCTAACTGAAGCTTTCTTT; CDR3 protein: CASSLQGALTEAFF
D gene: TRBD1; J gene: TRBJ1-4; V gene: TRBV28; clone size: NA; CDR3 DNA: TGTGCCAGCAGCGCTCGACAGGGAGCAACTAATGAAAAACTGTTTTTT; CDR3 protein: CASSARQGATNEKLFF
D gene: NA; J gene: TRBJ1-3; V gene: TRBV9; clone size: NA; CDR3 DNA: TGTGCCAGCAGCGTTAGGGCGGGAAACACCATATATTTT; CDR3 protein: CASSVRAGNTIYF
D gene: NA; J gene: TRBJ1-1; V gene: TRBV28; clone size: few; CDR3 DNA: TGTGCCAGCAGGGCGGACACTGAAGCTTTCTTT; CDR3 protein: CASRADTEAFF
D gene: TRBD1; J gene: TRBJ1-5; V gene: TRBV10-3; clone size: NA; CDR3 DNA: TGTGCCATCAGTGAGTCTGCGGACAGGGGCAATAAGCCCCAGCATTTT; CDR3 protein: CAISESADRGNKPQHF
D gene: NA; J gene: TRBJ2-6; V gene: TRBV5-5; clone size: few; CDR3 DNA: TGTGCCAGCAGCCTGGACTCCTCTGGGGCCAACGTCCTGACTTTC; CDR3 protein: CASSLDSSGANVLTF
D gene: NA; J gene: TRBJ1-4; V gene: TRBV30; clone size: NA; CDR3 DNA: TGTGCCTGGAGTGCACCTGGGAAACTGTTTTTT; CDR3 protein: CAWSAPGKLFF
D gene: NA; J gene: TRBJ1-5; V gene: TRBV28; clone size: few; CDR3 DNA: TGTGCCAGCAGTCTAACCTTAGGCGGAGGTAGCAATCAGCCCCAGCATTTT; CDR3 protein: CASSLTLGGGSNQPQHF
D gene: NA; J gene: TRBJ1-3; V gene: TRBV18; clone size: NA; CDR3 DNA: TGTGCCAGCTCACCAGCGGCAGGGTCTGGAAACACCATATATTTT; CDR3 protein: CASSPAAGSGNTIYF
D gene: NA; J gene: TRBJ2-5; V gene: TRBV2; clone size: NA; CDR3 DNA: TGTGCCAGCAGTGAGGGCGGACAAGAGACCCAGTACTTC; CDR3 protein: CASSEGGQETQYF
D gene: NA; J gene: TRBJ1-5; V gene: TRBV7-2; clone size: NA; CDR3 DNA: TGTGCCAGCAGCTTAGGTTCAGGGTTGGGTCAGCCCCAGCATTTT; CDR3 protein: CASSLGSGLGQPQHF
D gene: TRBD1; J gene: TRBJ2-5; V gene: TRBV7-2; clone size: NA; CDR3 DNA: TGTGCCAGCAGCTCCAACAGGGGGCTGGCGGGACTAGAGACCCAGTACTTC; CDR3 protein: CASSSNRGLAGLETQYF
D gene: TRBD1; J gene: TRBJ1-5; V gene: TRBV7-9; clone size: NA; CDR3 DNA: TGTGCCAGCAGCTCGGACAGGGGATTCGGCAATCAGCCCCAGCATTTT; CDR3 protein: CASSSDRGFGNQPQHF
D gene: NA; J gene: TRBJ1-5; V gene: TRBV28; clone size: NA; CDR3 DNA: TGTGCCAGCAGGCAGGGAGGGGACTGGGAGCCCCAGCATTTT; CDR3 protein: CASRQGGDWEPQHF
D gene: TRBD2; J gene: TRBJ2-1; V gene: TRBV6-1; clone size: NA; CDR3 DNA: TGTGCCAGCAGTCTTAGCGGGAGGGCCGAGTTCTTC; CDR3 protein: CASSLSGRAEFF
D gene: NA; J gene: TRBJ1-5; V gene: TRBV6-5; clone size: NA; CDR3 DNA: TGTGCCAGTCGCGAAAGGGGGGATAATCGACCCCAGCATTTT; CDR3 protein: CASRERGDNRPQHF